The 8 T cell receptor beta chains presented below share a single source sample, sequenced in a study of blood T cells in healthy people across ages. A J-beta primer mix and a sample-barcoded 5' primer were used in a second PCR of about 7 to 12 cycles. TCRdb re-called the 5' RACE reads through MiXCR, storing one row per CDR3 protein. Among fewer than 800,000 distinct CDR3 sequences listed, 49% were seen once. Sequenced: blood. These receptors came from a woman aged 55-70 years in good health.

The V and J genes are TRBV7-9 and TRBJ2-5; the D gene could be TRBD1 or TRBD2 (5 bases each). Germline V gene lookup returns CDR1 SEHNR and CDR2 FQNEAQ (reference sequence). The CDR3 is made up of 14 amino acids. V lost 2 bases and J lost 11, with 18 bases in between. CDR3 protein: CASSLTGAATEQYF. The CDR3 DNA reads TGTGCCAGCAGCTTAACCGGGGCCGCGACGGAGCAGTACTTC.

This CDR3 reads CASSPLGGDGTGELFF. CDR3 coding DNA: TGTGCCAGCAGCCCCCTTGGGGGGGACGGCACCGGGGAGCTGTTTTTT. The V and J genes are TRBV14 and TRBJ2-2; TRBD2 agrees at 7 bases. Germline CDR1 SGHDN, CDR2 FVKESK. The CDR3 extends over 16 amino acids. V shed 4 bases, J shed 4 bases, and the junction held 9 bases outside the gene matches.

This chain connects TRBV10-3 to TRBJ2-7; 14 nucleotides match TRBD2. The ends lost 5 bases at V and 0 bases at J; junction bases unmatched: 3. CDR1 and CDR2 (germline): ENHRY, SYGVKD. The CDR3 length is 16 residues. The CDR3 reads CAISSGTSGGSYEQYF. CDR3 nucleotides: TGTGCCATCAGTTCCGGGACTAGCGGGGGCTCCTACGAGCAGTACTTC.

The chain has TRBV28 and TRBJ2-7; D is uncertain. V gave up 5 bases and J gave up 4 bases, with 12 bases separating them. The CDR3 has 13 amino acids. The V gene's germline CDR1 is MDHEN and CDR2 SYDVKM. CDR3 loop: CASSAQPPYEQYF. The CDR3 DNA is TGTGCCAGCAGTGCACAGCCACCTTACGAGCAGTACTTC.

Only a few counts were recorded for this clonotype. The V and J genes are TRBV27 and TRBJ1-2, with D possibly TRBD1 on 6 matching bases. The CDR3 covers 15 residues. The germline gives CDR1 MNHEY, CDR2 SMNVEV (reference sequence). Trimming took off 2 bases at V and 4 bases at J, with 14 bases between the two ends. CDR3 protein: CASSLADSSPYGYTF. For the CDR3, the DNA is TGTGCCAGCAGTTTAGCGGACAGCTCACCCTATGGCTACACCTTC.

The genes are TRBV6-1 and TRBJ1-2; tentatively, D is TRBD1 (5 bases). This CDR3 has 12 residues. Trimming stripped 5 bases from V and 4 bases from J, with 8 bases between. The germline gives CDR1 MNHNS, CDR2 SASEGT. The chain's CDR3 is CASSMDTYGYTF. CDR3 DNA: TGTGCCAGCAGTATGGACACCTATGGCTACACCTTC.

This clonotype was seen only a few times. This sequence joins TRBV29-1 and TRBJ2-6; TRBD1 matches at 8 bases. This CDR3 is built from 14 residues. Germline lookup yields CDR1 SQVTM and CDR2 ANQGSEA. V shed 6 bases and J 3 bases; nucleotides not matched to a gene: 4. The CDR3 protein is CSVTGDGGANVLTF. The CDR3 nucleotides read TGCAGCGTGACAGGGGATGGTGGGGCCAACGTCCTGACTTTC.

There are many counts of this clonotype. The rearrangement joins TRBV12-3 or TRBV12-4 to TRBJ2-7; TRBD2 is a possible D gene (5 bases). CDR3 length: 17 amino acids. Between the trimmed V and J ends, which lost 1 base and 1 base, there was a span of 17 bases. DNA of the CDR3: TGTGCCAGCAGTTTAGAGCTGGGAGCGCGAAATTCCTACGAGCAGTACTTC. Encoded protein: CASSLELGARNSYEQYF.